The rows below give T cell receptor beta chains drawn from one sample of a study of CD8+ T cells in alopecia areata. Profiled with immunoSEQ multiplex PCR; TCRdb holds only in-frame clones, not every one. The table lists just under 65,000 clones, roughly 46% of them singletons, with roughly 21% in the top ten. Material: CD8+ T cells sorted from blood, obtained between weeks 36 and 40, from a patient treated with tofacitinib. These receptors all stem from a human donor with alopecia areata. The CDR3 runs from the conserved cysteine through the conserved F or W. Fields, in order: D gene, J gene, clone size, V gene, CDR3 protein. D genes are given only for firm matches. Clone size is given for some rows only: seen once, a few or many times, or a class if the clone is expanded.

>TRBD2|TRBJ2-4|-|TRBV18
CASSREGIQYF
>-|TRBJ2-5|-|TRBV30
CAWSTWAETQYF
>-|TRBJ2-3|few|TRBV2
CASSGTNGINTQYF
>TRBD1|TRBJ2-1|many|TRBV4-2
CASSELTGTGSSYNEQFF
>-|TRBJ2-3|many|TRBV5-8
CASSLVVFDSTDTQYF
>-|TRBJ1-1|-|TRBV9
CASGAGANTEAFF
>TRBD2|TRBJ2-5|-|TRBV7-8
CASSNPGGQETQYF
>-|TRBJ2-1|-|TRBV20-1
CSARRHEQFF
>TRBD2|TRBJ2-7|-|TRBV27
CASRVSGRAVNEQYF
>-|TRBJ2-1|-|TRBV29-1
CSVEGWGETFF
>TRBD1|TRBJ2-7|medium-sized|TRBV30
CAWRGPSGTVSYEQYF
>-|TRBJ2-7|-|TRBV25-1
CASSPGGGTRGLYEQYF
>TRBD1|TRBJ1-2|-|TRBV30
CAWSVGQGYGYTF
>TRBD2|TRBJ2-2|-|TRBV11-2
CASSLPGGRTGELFF
>-|TRBJ1-2|-|TRBV9
CASSSVGRPEGYTF
>-|TRBJ2-7|-|TRBV5-1
CASSPTSYSSYEQYF
>-|TRBJ2-5|-|TRBV4-3
CASSQDRRPGETQYF
>-|TRBJ2-1|few|TRBV4-1
CASSRVGEEQFF
>-|TRBJ1-1|-|TRBV29-1
CSVGGRGDTEAFF
>TRBD1|TRBJ1-3|few|TRBV2
CASSVGQAGGNTIYF
>-|TRBJ2-1|-|TRBV30
CAWSVIGREQFF
>-|TRBJ2-7|-|TRBV30
CAWRLTYEQYF
>TRBD2|TRBJ2-2|-|TRBV27
CASFLAGTGELFF
>TRBD1|TRBJ1-5|-|TRBV28
CASSLRRGDRVSLRYSNQPQHF
>-|TRBJ1-1|-|TRBV5-1
CASSLEGTEAFF
>-|TRBJ1-1|few|TRBV29-1
CSVAGRGVTEAFF
>TRBD1|-|-|TRBV6-6
CASRSGTGGYEQYF
>-|TRBJ2-2|-|TRBV6-5
CASSEGEAGELFF
>-|TRBJ2-2|-|TRBV7-9
CASDTGELFF
>-|TRBJ2-7|few|TRBV29-1
CSVEGGLNEQYF
>-|TRBJ2-7|-|TRBV27
CASSPPSDQQYF
>-|TRBJ2-5|-|TRBV14
CASSQDRTLETQYF
>-|TRBJ2-7|-|TRBV29-1
CSVSAAQSYEQYF
>TRBD2|TRBJ2-3|-|TRBV27
CASSLNPAGDADTQYF
>TRBD1|TRBJ2-6|-|TRBV7-2
CASNPQGAANNVLTF
>TRBD1|TRBJ2-5|-|TRBV30
CASYRGETQYF
>-|TRBJ2-2|-|TRBV4-1
CASSPGQNTGELFF
>TRBD2|TRBJ2-1|-|TRBV2
CASSVLAGVGTYNEQFF
>TRBD2|TRBJ2-2|-|TRBV29-1
CSVGSSGRGTGELFF
>-|TRBJ2-7|-|TRBV27
CASSYSQFYEQYF
>-|TRBJ2-1|-|TRBV14
CASSPTTTEQFF
>-|TRBJ2-5|-|TRBV13
CASSSADTGKAQYF